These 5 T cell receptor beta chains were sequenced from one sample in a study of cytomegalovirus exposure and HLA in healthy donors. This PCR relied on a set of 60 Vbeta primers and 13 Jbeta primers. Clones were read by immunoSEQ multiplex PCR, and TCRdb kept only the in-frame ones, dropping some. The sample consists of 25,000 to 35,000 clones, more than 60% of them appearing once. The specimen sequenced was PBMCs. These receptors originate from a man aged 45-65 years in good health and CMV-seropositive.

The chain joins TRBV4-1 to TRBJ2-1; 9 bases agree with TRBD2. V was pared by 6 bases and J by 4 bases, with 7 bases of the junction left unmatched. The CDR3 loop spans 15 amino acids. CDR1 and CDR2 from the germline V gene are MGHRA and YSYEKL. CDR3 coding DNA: TGCGCCAGCAGTCCTAGCGGGAACCCGTACAATGAGCAGTTCTTC. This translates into CASSPSGNPYNEQFF.

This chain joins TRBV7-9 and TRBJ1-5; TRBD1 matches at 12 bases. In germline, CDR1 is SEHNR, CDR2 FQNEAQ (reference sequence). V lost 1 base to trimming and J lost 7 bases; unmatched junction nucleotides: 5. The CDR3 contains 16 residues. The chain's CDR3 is CASSLVGQGAGQPQHF. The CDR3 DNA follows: TGTGCCAGCAGCTTAGTGGGACAGGGGGCAGGCCAGCCCCAGCATTTT.

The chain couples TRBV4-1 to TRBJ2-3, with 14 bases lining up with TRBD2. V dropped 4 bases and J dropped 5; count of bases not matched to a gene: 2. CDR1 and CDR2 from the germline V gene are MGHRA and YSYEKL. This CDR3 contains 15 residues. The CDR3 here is CASSPGTSGGDTQYF. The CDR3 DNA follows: TGCGCCAGCAGCCCCGGGACTAGCGGGGGAGATACGCAGTATTTT.

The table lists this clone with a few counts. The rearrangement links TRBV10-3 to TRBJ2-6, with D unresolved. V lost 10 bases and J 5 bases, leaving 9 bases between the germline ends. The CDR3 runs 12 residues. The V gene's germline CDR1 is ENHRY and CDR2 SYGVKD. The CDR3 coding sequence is TGTGCCACCGGAGCCAGGGCCAACGTCCTGACTTTC. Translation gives CATGARANVLTF.

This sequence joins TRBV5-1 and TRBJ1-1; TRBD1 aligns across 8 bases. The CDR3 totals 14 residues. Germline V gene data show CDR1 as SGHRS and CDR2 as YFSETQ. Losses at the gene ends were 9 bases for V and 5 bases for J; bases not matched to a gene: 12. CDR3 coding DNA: TGCGCCACTAGTACAGGGGGAACTCGGACTGAAGCTTTCTTT. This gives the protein CATSTGGTRTEAFF.